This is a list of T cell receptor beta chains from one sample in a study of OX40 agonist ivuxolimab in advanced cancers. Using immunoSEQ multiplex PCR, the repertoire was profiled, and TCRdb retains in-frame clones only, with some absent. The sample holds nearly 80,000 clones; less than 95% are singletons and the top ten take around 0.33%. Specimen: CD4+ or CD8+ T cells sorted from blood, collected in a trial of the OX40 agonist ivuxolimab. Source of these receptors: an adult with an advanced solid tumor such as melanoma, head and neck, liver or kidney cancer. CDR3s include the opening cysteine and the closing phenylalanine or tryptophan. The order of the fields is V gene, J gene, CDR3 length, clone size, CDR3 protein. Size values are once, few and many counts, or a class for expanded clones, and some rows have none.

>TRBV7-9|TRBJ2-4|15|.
CASSQPQGARTIQYF
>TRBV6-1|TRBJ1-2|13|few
CASSEGQIYGYTF
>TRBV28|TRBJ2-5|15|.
CASKQGGGAQETQYF
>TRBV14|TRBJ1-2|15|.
CASSHQTRSNYGYTF
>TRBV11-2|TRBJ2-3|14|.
CASSTSGGLNTQYF
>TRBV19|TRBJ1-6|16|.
CASSMRGPLGNSPLHF
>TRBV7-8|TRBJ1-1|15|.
CASSPGDGTNTEAFF
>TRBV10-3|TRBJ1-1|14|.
CAIKKTGLDTEAFF
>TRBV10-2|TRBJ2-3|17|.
CASRGGQGAISTDTQYF
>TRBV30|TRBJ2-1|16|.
CAWSRVAGGLLNEQFF
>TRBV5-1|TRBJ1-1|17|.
CASSLADRANLNTEAFF
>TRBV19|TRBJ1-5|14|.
CASSIGDTGQPQHF
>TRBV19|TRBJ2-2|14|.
CASAPRGWTGELFF
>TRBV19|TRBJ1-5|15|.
CASLGGGLSNQPQHF
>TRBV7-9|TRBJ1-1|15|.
CASSLQGASDTEAFF
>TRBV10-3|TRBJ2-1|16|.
CAISETLAGQYNEQFF
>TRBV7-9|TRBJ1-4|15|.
CASSLGGGSGEKLFF
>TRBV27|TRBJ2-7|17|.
CASRPPTGLDRPYEQYF
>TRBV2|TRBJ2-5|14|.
CASSFSRTQETQYF
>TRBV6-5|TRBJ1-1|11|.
CASNRGTEAFF
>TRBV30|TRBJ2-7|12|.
CAWTGASYEQYF
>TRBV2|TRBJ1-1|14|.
CASSEQGVNTEAFF
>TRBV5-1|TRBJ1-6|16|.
CASSLAGTGNNSPLHF
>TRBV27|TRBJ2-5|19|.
CASSPGTGGQRGGRETQYF
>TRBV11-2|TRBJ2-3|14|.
CASSLDPSTDTQYF
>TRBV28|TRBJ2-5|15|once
CASRTPGQGQETQYF
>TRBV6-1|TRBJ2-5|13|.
CASRRDRGETQYF
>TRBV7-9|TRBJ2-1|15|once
CASSLGRAPYDEQFF
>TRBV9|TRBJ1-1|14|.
CASSPRDRGYEAFF
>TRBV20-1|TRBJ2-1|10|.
CSASTEEQFF
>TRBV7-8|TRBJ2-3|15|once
CASSLGGATADTQYF
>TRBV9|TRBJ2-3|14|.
CASSAGTRQNTQYF
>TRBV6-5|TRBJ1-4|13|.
CASSLQVGEKLFF
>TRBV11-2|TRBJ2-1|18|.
CASSSRGAGRLYYNEQFF
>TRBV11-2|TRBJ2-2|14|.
CASSPTVGTGELFF
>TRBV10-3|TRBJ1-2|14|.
CAIRRQGANYGYTF
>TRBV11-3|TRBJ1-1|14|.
CASSLGDMNTEAFF
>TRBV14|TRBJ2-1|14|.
CASSRAGEYNEQFF
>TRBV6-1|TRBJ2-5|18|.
CASSEVPGTTFWIGTQYF
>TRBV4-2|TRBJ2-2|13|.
CASSTLGTGELFF
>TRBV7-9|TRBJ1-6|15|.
CASSGTGSYNSPLHF
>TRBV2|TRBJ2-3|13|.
CASSYDSTDTQYF
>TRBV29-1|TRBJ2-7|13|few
CSAILAGVYEQYF
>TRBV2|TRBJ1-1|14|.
CASSGTGVFTEAFF
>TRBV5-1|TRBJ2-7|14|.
CASSLERGQYEQYF
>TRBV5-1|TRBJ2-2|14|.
CASSLEAAGGELFF
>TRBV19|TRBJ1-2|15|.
CASSTPGTGRNGYTF
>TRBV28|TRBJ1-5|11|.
CASSEGRPQHF
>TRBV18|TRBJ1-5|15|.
CASSPKGQGIQPQHF
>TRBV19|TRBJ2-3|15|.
CASSIPSGGKDTQYF
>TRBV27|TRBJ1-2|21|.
CASSLLNPQELNTGTAYGYTF
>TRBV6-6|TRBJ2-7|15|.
CASSPVSGSSYEQYF
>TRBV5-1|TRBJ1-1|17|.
CASSLGTTGVFRTEAFF
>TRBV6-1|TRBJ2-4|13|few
CASSSGVVNIQYF
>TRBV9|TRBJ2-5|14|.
CASSALDREGTQYF
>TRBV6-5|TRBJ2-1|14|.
CASTRTGSYNEQFF
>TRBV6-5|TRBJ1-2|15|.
CASSYSGTGGFSYTF